This TCR beta chain was found in a study of response to subunit inactivated influenza vaccine. In this sample, this clonotype turned up a few times. V lost 3 bases to trimming and J lost 8 bases, with 11 bases between them. Looked up from germline, CDR1 is MDHEN and CDR2 is SYDVKM. The length of the CDR3 is 13 residues. TCRdb re-called the RT-PCR reads with MiXCR, one entry per CDR3 protein. The table records 150,000 to 200,000 distinct CDR3 sequences, about an eighth of them present only once. Separately, the same data were catalogued under a study of T cells expressing NK-cell markers. That work contributes: Synthesis of TCR beta cDNA relied on 5'RACE template switching carrying UMIs.

The sequence was obtained from a man in his fifties who received an inactivated influenza vaccine. The sequencing used CD8+ T cells sorted from PBMCs, collected 11 to 12 days after vaccination. The rearrangement links TRBV28 to TRBJ2-1; no clear D. CDR3 in DNA: TGTGCCAGCAGTTTCGGCCTGATACATGAGCAGTTCTTC. It specifies CASSFGLIHEQFF.